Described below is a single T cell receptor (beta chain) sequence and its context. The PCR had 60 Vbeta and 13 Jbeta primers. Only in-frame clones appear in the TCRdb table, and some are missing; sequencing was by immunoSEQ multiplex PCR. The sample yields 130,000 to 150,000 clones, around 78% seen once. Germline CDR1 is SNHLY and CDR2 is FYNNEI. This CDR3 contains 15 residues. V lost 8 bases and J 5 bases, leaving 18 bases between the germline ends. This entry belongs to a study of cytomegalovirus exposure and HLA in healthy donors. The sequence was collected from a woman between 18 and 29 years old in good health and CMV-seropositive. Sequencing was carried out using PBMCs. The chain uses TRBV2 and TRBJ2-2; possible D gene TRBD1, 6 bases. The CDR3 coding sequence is TGTGCCAGCGGTGCGTTACAGGGTCGGACCGGGGAGCTGTTTTTT. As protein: CASGALQGRTGELFF.